This TCR beta chain was obtained from a study of identical twins. The trim removed 0 bases at V and 4 bases at J, leaving 4 bases unmatched. Germline V lookup: CDR1 SGDLS, CDR2 YYNGEE. There are 15 residues in the CDR3. Study findings and constraints: Recombination models fit unrelated individuals' TCR alpha sharing but underestimated twins'. Clonotypes of the beta chain that were abundant in cord blood carried fewer insertions (memory repertoires showed none).

cDNA molecules carried unique molecular identifiers, and template switching added a universal primer site. TCRdb reanalysed the 5' RACE reads using MiXCR and keeps one entry per CDR3 protein. The sample has under 250,000 distinct CDR3 sequences; less than 9.5% are singletons. Remarks on this clonotype: Antigen unknown.

The J gene is TRBJ2-3, the V gene TRBV9, with 8 bases identical to TRBD2. The sequenced material came from memory (CD45RO+) T cells sorted from blood. The sequence derives from a woman aged 18-30 years in good health. The CDR3 nucleotides read TGTGCCAGCAGCGTAGCGGGGGGGCAGGCAGATACGCAGTATTTT. It encodes CASSVAGGQADTQYF.